This section outlines one T cell receptor beta chain sequence together with its context. What it binds is unknown. Trimming removed 7 bases from V and 3 bases from J, with 15 bases in between. Germline-derived CDR1 and CDR2 are SQVTM and ANQGSEA. The CDR3 consists of 13 residues. PCR used 60 Vbeta primers and 13 Jbeta primers. Clones were sequenced by immunoSEQ multiplex PCR, and TCRdb holds only the in-frame ones, with some missing. The table has about 150,000 clones, over 65% seen once. This sample was taken from a study of cytomegalovirus exposure and HLA in healthy donors. Study summary: Membership in the Caucasian-associated ancestry cluster was found for about 84% of a few hundred genotyped donors.

All the people who gave samples were healthy bone marrow donors. Whole-study results and caveats: Specific recognition of CMV antigens was confirmed in vitro for three chains (all CMV-associated).

The chain is built from TRBV29-1 and TRBJ1-1; weak D call: TRBD1 (6 bases). The source is a man aged 25-40 years in good health and CMV-seronegative. Sequencing input: PBMCs. The CDR3 DNA reads as TGCAGCGCTACAAAGGGGGGGGACACTGAAGCTTTCTTT. Amino acid sequence: CSATKGGDTEAFF.